A selection of T cell receptor beta chains follows, all from one sample in a study of T cells of healthy individuals. TCRdb re-called the 5' RACE reads through MiXCR, storing one row per CDR3 protein. In the table there are more than 85,000 distinct CDR3 sequences, 17% of which are singletons. The receptor source for this set is a human donor in good health. CDR3s include the opening cysteine and the closing phenylalanine or tryptophan. Each record gives: V gene, J gene, clone size, D gene, CDR3 DNA, CDR3 protein. D genes are given only for firm matches. Expanded clones get a size class; other rows say once, few or many, or leave the size out.

TRBV5-5	TRBJ2-2	few	.	TGTGCCAGCAGCCTCGTCCCCCTGAGGACCGGGGAGCTGTTTTTT	CASSLVPLRTGELFF
TRBV5-5	TRBJ2-1	few	.	TGTGCCAGCAGCTCCATCAATGAGCAGTTCTTC	CASSSINEQFF
TRBV7-9	TRBJ2-2	few	.	TGTGCCAGCAGCTTACCGCAAAACACCGGGGAGCTGTTTTTT	CASSLPQNTGELFF
TRBV7-3	TRBJ2-1	many	TRBD2	TGTGCCAGCAGCCCTCGACTAGCGGGATACAATGAGCAGTTCTTC	CASSPRLAGYNEQFF
TRBV28	TRBJ2-7	many	.	TGTGCCAGCGATCGGGCCACCGACTACGAGCAGTACTTC	CASDRATDYEQYF
TRBV28	TRBJ2-1	.	.	TGTGCCAGCAGCGCCCCGGGATTCCCCGTCATAAAGTTCTTC	CASSAPGFPVIKFF
TRBV15	TRBJ1-1	many	.	TGTGCCACCAGCAGAGATAGCAGAATCACTGAAGCTTTCTTT	CATSRDSRITEAFF
TRBV6-5	TRBJ2-1	few	TRBD2	TGTGCCAGCAGGCTAGCGGGGGGTTCATACAATGAGCAGTTCTTC	CASRLAGGSYNEQFF
TRBV7-9	TRBJ2-3	few	.	TGTGCCAGCAGCTTTGACACAGATACGCAGTATTTT	CASSFDTDTQYF
TRBV7-9	TRBJ2-2	.	TRBD2	TGTGCCAGCAGCTTAGGCCGTCTGCGGGGGGCCCCATCCGGGGAGCTGTTTTTT	CASSLGRLRGAPSGELFF
TRBV20-1	TRBJ1-1	few	.	TGCAGTGCTAGCAGCAGACTACATGAGAACACTGAAGCTTTCTTT	CSASSRLHENTEAFF
TRBV18	TRBJ1-2	.	TRBD1	TGTGCCAGCTCACCACTAAGACAGGGGAACTATGGCTACACCTTC	CASSPLRQGNYGYTF
TRBV4-3	TRBJ2-3	.	TRBD2	TGCGCCAGCAGCCATTCCTCGGGACTAGTAGATACGCAGTATTTT	CASSHSSGLVDTQYF
TRBV3-1	TRBJ1-5	few	TRBD1	TGTGCCAGCAGCCAAGGGGACAGAAATCAGCCCCAGCATTTT	CASSQGDRNQPQHF
TRBV20-1	TRBJ1-6	few	.	TGCAGTGCTAGTCCGGGGTACAATTCACCCCTCCACTTT	CSASPGYNSPLHF
TRBV20-1	TRBJ2-1	few	TRBD2	TGCAGTGCTAGTGGGACTAGCGGGAGATGGAATGAGCAGTTCTTC	CSASGTSGRWNEQFF
TRBV29-1	TRBJ2-3	few	.	TGCAGCGTTGACGGGGTAGGGCTAGATCCAGATACGCAGTATTTT	CSVDGVGLDPDTQYF
TRBV5-1	TRBJ2-1	.	.	TGCGCCAGCAGCTTGGCCGAAAAGTCGTATGAGCAGTTCTTC	CASSLAEKSYEQFF
TRBV12-3/TRBV12-4	TRBJ1-5	few	.	TGTGCCAGCAGTTATGGCAGGGCGGGCAATCAGCCCCAGCATTTT	CASSYGRAGNQPQHF
TRBV6-1	TRBJ2-2	many	TRBD2	TGTGCCAGCAGTGTGCAGCGGGGGTCGGCCGGGGAGCTGTTTTTT	CASSVQRGSAGELFF
TRBV20-1	TRBJ1-1	.	TRBD1	TGCAGTGCAAGTGGACAGGGGTTTACGTACACTGAAGCTTTCTTT	CSASGQGFTYTEAFF
TRBV29-1	TRBJ2-1	many	.	TGCAGCGTTAGGGGATTAAGGTGGAATGAGCAGTTCTTC	CSVRGLRWNEQFF
TRBV2	TRBJ2-7	.	TRBD1	TGTGCCAGCAGACCGCCGGGACAGCACTACGAGCAGTACTTC	CASRPPGQHYEQYF
TRBV20-1	TRBJ2-2	.	.	TGCAGTGCTCTCTATCTGAACACCGGGGAGCTGTTTTTT	CSALYLNTGELFF
TRBV28	TRBJ2-6	.	.	TGTGCCACCAACTTTCCCAGCGTCGGACTCAAAACCTCTGGGGCCAACGTCCTGACTTTC	CATNFPSVGLKTSGANVLTF
TRBV19	TRBJ2-3	few	.	TGTGCCAGTAGTGACAGGACCGGGGGTCCAGATACGCAGTATTTT	CASSDRTGGPDTQYF
TRBV15	TRBJ1-3	.	.	TGTGCCACCAGCAGAGATCGGCGGGTCTCTGGAAACACCATATATTTT	CATSRDRRVSGNTIYF
TRBV4-1	TRBJ2-3	.	TRBD1	TGCGCCAGCAGCACCTCCCGGACAGGACGAGGGGGAAATACGCAGTATTTT	CASSTSRTGRGGNTQYF
TRBV12-3/TRBV12-4	TRBJ2-3	.	.	TGTGCCAGCAGCGCTAGCTATACGCAGTATTTT	CASSASYTQYF
TRBV5-1	TRBJ2-2	.	.	TGCGCCAGCAGCTTGGCCGGGTGGCAGAACACCGGGGAGCTGTTTTTT	CASSLAGWQNTGELFF
TRBV29-1	TRBJ2-3	.	.	TGCAGCGTTGGAGGTGGCGTCGACGGGACAGATACGCAGTATTTT	CSVGGGVDGTDTQYF
TRBV11-2	TRBJ1-2	.	.	TGTGCCAGCAGCTCGACAGCCTATGGCTACACCTTC	CASSSTAYGYTF
TRBV18	TRBJ1-6	.	.	TGTGCCAGCTCTAACCTGGGGGCAGGCAGCTCCTATAATTCACCCCTCCACTTT	CASSNLGAGSSYNSPLHF
TRBV20-1	TRBJ2-5	.	.	TGCAGTGCCCCCGGGGGAAAGACCCAGTACTTC	CSAPGGKTQYF
TRBV7-2	TRBJ2-5	.	.	TGTGCCAGCAGCTCAACAATAGGGGAGACCCAGTACTTC	CASSSTIGETQYF
TRBV5-1	TRBJ2-2	many	.	TGCGCCAGCAGAAAAGTACGGGTTGACACCGGGGAGCTGTTTTTT	CASRKVRVDTGELFF
TRBV4-1	TRBJ2-2	many	TRBD2	TGCGCCAGCAGCCCCCGCCCGGGTAGCGGGAAAGTCGCCGGGGAGCTGTTTTTT	CASSPRPGSGKVAGELFF
TRBV19	TRBJ1-2	.	TRBD1	TGTGCCAGTAGCTGGGACAGGGAGCGTGGCTACACCTTC	CASSWDRERGYTF
TRBV7-8	TRBJ2-3	.	.	TGTGCCAGCAGCTTAGTCAGCACAGATACGCAGTATTTT	CASSLVSTDTQYF
TRBV11-3	TRBJ2-1	.	TRBD1	TGTGCCAGCAGCCCAGAACAGGGGCGTCCTTTCAATGAGCAGTTCTTC	CASSPEQGRPFNEQFF
TRBV10-3	TRBJ2-7	few	TRBD1	TGTGCCATCAAGCCAGAAGTGGGACAGGGGGACTTC	CAIKPEVGQGDF
TRBV29-1	TRBJ2-5	.	TRBD2	TGCAGCGCCCAGGCGGGGGGAACGGAGACCCAGTACTTC	CSAQAGGTETQYF
TRBV7-9	TRBJ2-5	.	TRBD1	TGTGCCAGCAGCTCGACAGGGGGCGGTGAGACCCAGTACTTC	CASSSTGGGETQYF
TRBV4-1	TRBJ1-5	few	.	TGCGCCAGCAGCCAAGACCTAGGGGGGAGCAATCAGCCCCAGCATTTT	CASSQDLGGSNQPQHF
TRBV20-1	TRBJ1-2	many	.	TGCAGTGCTAGAGTTGTTGAGGGAAACTATGGCTACACCTTC	CSARVVEGNYGYTF
TRBV29-1	TRBJ1-2	many	.	TGCAGCGTTGATGGTTGGGGAGGCGGCTACACCTTC	CSVDGWGGGYTF
TRBV5-1	TRBJ2-5	.	.	TGCGCCAGCAGCTTGGCCACGGGAGTCCAAGAGACCCAGTACTTC	CASSLATGVQETQYF
TRBV28	TRBJ2-3	.	.	TGTGCCAGCAAGCAGGGCCGGGGCACAGATACGCAGTATTTT	CASKQGRGTDTQYF
TRBV7-2	TRBJ1-1	.	.	TGTGCCAGCAGCCTGAACAGCGGCACTGAAGCTTTCTTT	CASSLNSGTEAFF
TRBV7-2	TRBJ1-1	few	.	TGTGCCAGCAGCTTACGACGGCACACTGAAGCTTTCTTT	CASSLRRHTEAFF
TRBV28	TRBJ1-2	few	.	TGTGCCAGCAGTTTGGGACGGCTTTATGGCTACACCTTC	CASSLGRLYGYTF